One and the same sample provided the 25 T cell receptor beta chains below, sequenced in a study of pediatric ulcerative colitis. TCRdb keeps only in-frame clones here, not all; method: immunoSEQ multiplex PCR. This table has about 37,000 clones, 75% appearing once. During colonoscopy, one to two rectal pinch biopsies were collected. The material sequenced was gut tissue. The receptor set was obtained from a boy aged 10-17 years with severe ulcerative colitis.

The gene calls are TRBV18 and TRBJ2-7; weak D call: TRBD2 (5 bases). Germline V gene sequence: CDR1 KGHSH, CDR2 LQKENI. V lost 6 bases, J lost 3 bases, and 15 bases lay in between. The CDR3 extends over 14 amino acids. The CDR3: CASSPEGSLYEQYF. CDR3 DNA sequence: TGTGCCAGCTCCCCCGAGGGTAGTCTCTACGAGCAGTACTTC.

The chain recombines TRBV2 with TRBJ1-1, with D hard to call. Germline V gene data show CDR1 as SNHLY and CDR2 as FYNNEI. V dropped 7 bases and J dropped 5 bases, with 17 bases sitting between them. There are 14 residues in the CDR3. CDR3 nucleotide sequence: TGTGCCAGCACCGAGGCCCCCCCCGCTACTGAAGCTTTCTTT. Its protein is CASTEAPPATEAFF.

This chain uses TRBV5-1 with TRBJ2-5; 9 bases are shared with TRBD2. The CDR3 is 15 amino acids. Trimming at V came to 4 bases and at J to 2 bases, leaving 6 bases not matched to a gene. The V gene's germline CDR1 is SGHRS and CDR2 YFSETQ. The CDR3 loop reads CASSPPSGIQETQYF. The CDR3 DNA follows: TGCGCCAGCAGCCCCCCTAGCGGGATACAAGAGACCCAGTACTTC.

V and J are TRBV11-2 and TRBJ1-3; D remains unclear. There are 12 residues in the CDR3. The V gene's germline CDR1 is SGHAT and CDR2 FQNNGV. V gave up 3 bases and J gave up 4 bases, with 4 bases separating them. CDR3 residues: CASSLDGNTIYF. The CDR3 DNA sequence: TGTGCCAGCAGCTTGGACGGAAACACCATATATTTT.

The chain uses TRBV5-1 and TRBJ1-1; 12 nucleotides align to TRBD1. The V gene end was trimmed by 6 bases and the J gene end by 2 bases; junction bases not matched to a gene: 2. In germline, CDR1 is SGHRS, CDR2 YFSETQ. The CDR3 sequence is 14 residues long. The chain's CDR3 is CASKGTGGNTEAFF. DNA of the CDR3: TGCGCCAGCAAAGGGACAGGGGGCAACACTGAAGCTTTCTTT. Variable domain in full (rest from reference TRBV5-1 and TRBJ1-1): KAGVTQTPRYLIKTRGQQVTLSCSPISGHRSVSWYQQTPGQGLQFLFEYFSETQRNKGNFPGRFSGRQFSNSRSEMNVSTLELGDSALYLCASKGTGGNTEAFFGQGTRLTVV.

The chain combines TRBV5-6 with TRBJ1-4; no clear D gene. The CDR3 is made up of 14 amino acids. Trimming stripped 2 bases from V and 4 bases from J, with 9 bases between. The V gene's germline CDR1 is SGHDT and CDR2 YYEEEE. CDR3 sequence: CASSLGLDNEKLFF. DNA for the CDR3: TGTGCCAGCAGCTTAGGGCTGGATAATGAAAAACTGTTTTTT.

The chain combines TRBV9 with TRBJ2-7; TRBD2 is a possible D gene (6 bases). The CDR3 length is 18 residues. The V gene's germline CDR1 is SGDLS and CDR2 YYNGEE. Trimming left V 2 bases short and J 4 bases short, with 25 bases between. The chain's CDR3 is CASSVGSSPTRGNYEQYF. CDR3 nucleotides: TGTGCCAGCAGCGTGGGTTCGTCCCCTACGCGGGGAAATTACGAGCAGTACTTC.

The chain has TRBV7-9 and TRBJ1-1; D not resolved. The CDR3 sequence is 12 residues long. V lost 5 bases, J lost 5 bases, and 9 bases lay in between. Germline V gene lookup returns CDR1 SEHNR and CDR2 FQNEAQ (reference sequence). Here the CDR3 DNA reads TGTGCCAGCAGCCGATTGGGGACTGAAGCTTTCTTT. It yields the protein CASSRLGTEAFF.

The CDR3 DNA follows: TGTGCCAGCAGCTTAGGTCCAGGGGGCGGTGAGACCCAGTACTTC. Translation: CASSLGPGGGETQYF. V and J are TRBV11-2 and TRBJ2-5; TRBD1 matches 8 bases. The CDR3 is 15 residues long. V lost 1 base to trimming and J lost 5 bases; unmatched junction nucleotides: 6. Germline CDR1 SGHAT, CDR2 FQNNGV.

This clone showed up just once. The chain is built from TRBV5-1 and TRBJ2-2; 7 bases fit TRBD1. There are 16 residues in the CDR3. Germline V gene sequence: CDR1 SGHRS, CDR2 YFSETQ. Trimming took 2 bases from V and 2 from J; bases not matched to a gene: 6. The CDR3 here is CASSFSGTANTGELFF. In DNA, the CDR3 is TGCGCCAGCAGCTTTTCCGGGACAGCAAACACCGGGGAGCTGTTTTTT.

This clone was observed a single time. The chain is built from TRBV27 and TRBJ1-2; D ambiguous. CDR1 is MNHEY and CDR2 is SMNVEV in the germline V gene (reference sequence). The CDR3 sequence is 12 residues long. V lost 5 bases, J lost 8 bases, and 12 bases lay in between. CDR3 nucleotides: TGTGCCAGCAGTCCGTGGGGTGAAGGCTACACCTTC. Its translation: CASSPWGEGYTF.

The chain couples TRBV28 to TRBJ1-2; TRBD1 agrees at 8 bases. The CDR3 has 17 residues. V shed 8 bases, J shed 3 bases, and the junction held 17 bases outside the gene matches. Germline CDR1 is MDHEN and CDR2 is SYDVKM. The CDR3: CASWGLGRQGPYYGYTF. The CDR3, as DNA: TGTGCCAGCTGGGGCTTGGGCCGACAGGGGCCCTACTATGGCTACACCTTC.

The V and J genes are TRBV19 and TRBJ1-2; D might be TRBD1 (6 bases). CDR1 LNHDA and CDR2 SQIVND come from the germline V gene (reference sequence). V was shortened by 3 bases and J by 7 bases, with 18 bases between the two germline ends. This CDR3 has 15 amino acids. The CDR3 loop is CASSITLGTTSGYTF. CDR3 DNA sequence: TGTGCCAGTAGTATTACTTTAGGGACAACGAGTGGCTACACCTTC.

The chain combines TRBV5-1 with TRBJ1-1; tentatively, D is TRBD1 (5 bases). In germline, CDR1 is SGHRS, CDR2 YFSETQ. Trimming pared 4 bases from V and 6 bases from J, leaving 19 bases between. The CDR3 consists of 15 residues. DNA of the CDR3: TGCGCCAGCAGCGCCCTAGGGGTTAGAGGGTCTGAAGCTTTCTTT. Its translation is CASSALGVRGSEAFF.

The CDR3 sequence: CASSLEGRSTDTQYF. The CDR3 DNA is TGTGCCAGCAGCTTGGAGGGGCGTAGCACAGATACGCAGTATTTT. The chain couples TRBV5-4 to TRBJ2-3; weak D call: TRBD1 (5 bases). The CDR3 contains 15 residues. The germline V gene encodes CDR1 SGHNT and CDR2 YYREEE (reference sequence). Trimming pared 0 bases from V and 0 bases from J, leaving 8 bases between.

V gene TRBV13 combines with J gene TRBJ1-4; D perhaps matches TRBD1 (5 bases). Trimming took off 6 bases at V and 7 bases at J, with 12 bases between the two ends. The length of the CDR3 is 13 residues. Germline assignment: CDR1 PRHDT and CDR2 FYEKMQ (reference sequence). CDR3: CASRGRFSEKLFF. For the CDR3, the DNA is TGTGCCAGCAGGGGACGGTTCTCTGAAAAACTGTTTTTT.

The chain carries TRBV5-6 and TRBJ1-2; D is ambiguous. Trimming left V 1 base short and J 4 bases short, with 8 bases between. CDR1 is SGHDT and CDR2 is YYEEEE in the germline V gene. CDR3 length: 13 amino acids. This chain's CDR3 is CASSLRGRYGYTF. The CDR3 nucleotides are TGTGCCAGCAGCTTGCGGGGTCGCTATGGCTACACCTTC.

Of note for this clone: The same CDR3 is also encoded by other DNA sequences in this sample. V usage is TRBV5-6 and J usage is TRBJ1-2, with a tentative D call TRBD1 (6 bases). CDR1 is SGHDT and CDR2 is YYEEEE in the germline V gene. V dropped 0 bases and J dropped 2 bases, with 8 bases sitting between them. This CDR3 region has 14 residues. The CDR3 protein is CASSLDRVNYGYTF. The CDR3 DNA reads TGTGCCAGCAGCTTGGACAGGGTAAACTATGGCTACACCTTC.

This clone occurred a few times. The chain is built from TRBV5-1 and TRBJ1-3; the D is unclear. V was pared by 3 bases and J by 6 bases, with 16 bases between. The germline CDR1 and CDR2 sequences are SGHRS and YFSETQ. The CDR3 has 15 residues. CDR3 bases: TGCGCCAGCAGCTACGACGGATCCCCGGTAAACACCATATATTTT. Amino acids: CASSYDGSPVNTIYF. The variable domain in full, with the rest retrieved from reference TRBV5-1 and TRBJ1-3, is KAGVTQTPRYLIKTRGQQVTLSCSPISGHRSVSWYQQTPGQGLQFLFEYFSETQRNKGNFPGRFSGRQFSNSRSEMNVSTLELGDSALYLCASSYDGSPVNTIYFGEGSWLTVV.

This chain uses TRBV7-9 with TRBJ2-3; D is unclear. Germline-derived CDR1 and CDR2 are SEHNR and FQNEAQ (reference sequence). The CDR3 extends over 13 amino acids. Trimming pared 5 bases from V and 2 bases from J, leaving 8 bases between. The CDR3 DNA is TGTGCCAGCAGCCTAGAGGCCACAGATACGCAGTATTTT. Its protein is CASSLEATDTQYF.

CDR3 loop: CSVGAPGYSNYGYTF. CDR3 nucleotides: TGCAGCGTTGGGGCCCCGGGGTATTCAAACTATGGCTACACCTTC. The chain uses TRBV29-1 and TRBJ1-2, with D unresolved. V gave up 4 bases and J gave up 2 bases, with 17 bases separating them. Per germline, CDR1 SQVTM and CDR2 ANQGSEA. This CDR3 contains 15 residues.

This chain joins TRBV5-4 and TRBJ2-3; D not resolved. V was pared by 1 base and J by 0 bases, with 9 bases between. Per germline, CDR1 SGHNT and CDR2 YYREEE (reference sequence). The CDR3 has 15 amino acids. CDR3 loop: CASSLLAASTDTQYF. CDR3 coding DNA: TGTGCCAGCAGCTTGCTGGCAGCTAGCACAGATACGCAGTATTTT.

The chain joins TRBV7-8 to TRBJ1-6; 7 nucleotides agree with TRBD1. The trim removed 1 base at V and 9 bases at J, leaving 3 bases unmatched. The CDR3 length is 14 residues. Looked up from germline, CDR1 is SGHVS and CDR2 is FQNEAQ. For the CDR3, the DNA is TGTGCCAGCAGCTTAGGGGACAGATTTTCACCCCTCCACTTT. Its translation: CASSLGDRFSPLHF.

The rearrangement links TRBV9 to TRBJ1-6, with D maybe TRBD1 (5 bases). From germline, CDR1 is SGDLS and CDR2 YYNGEE. V shed 10 bases and J shed 6 bases, with 17 bases lying between them. There are 14 residues in the CDR3. CDR3 coding DNA: TGTGCCCGCCCCCTCAGGGACCCTAATTCACCCCTCCACTTT. Amino acids: CARPLRDPNSPLHF.

This clone occurred a few times. The rearrangement joins TRBV5-1 to TRBJ1-1; 11 nucleotides agree with TRBD1. CDR1 and CDR2 (germline): SGHRS, YFSETQ. This CDR3 region has 12 residues. After removal of 7 bases from V and 6 bases from J, the junction contained 2 bases not matched to a gene. CDR3 in DNA: TGCGCCAGCGGACAGGGGGCTTCTGAAGCTTTCTTT. This codes for CASGQGASEAFF.